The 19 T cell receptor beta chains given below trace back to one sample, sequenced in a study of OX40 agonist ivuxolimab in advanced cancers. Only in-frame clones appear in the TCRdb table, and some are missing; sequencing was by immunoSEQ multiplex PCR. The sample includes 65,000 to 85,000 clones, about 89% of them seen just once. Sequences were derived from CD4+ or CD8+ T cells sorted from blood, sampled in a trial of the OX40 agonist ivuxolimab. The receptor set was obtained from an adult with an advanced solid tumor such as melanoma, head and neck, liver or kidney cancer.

CDR3 sequence (DNA): TGTGCCAGCAGTCCCGGGACGTGGGGGGAGACCCAGTACTTC. Its protein product is CASSPGTWGETQYF. This sequence joins TRBV27 and TRBJ2-5; the D call may be TRBD1 or TRBD2 (5 bases each). This CDR3 is 14 amino acids long. Germline CDR1 is MNHEY and CDR2 is SMNVEV (reference sequence). V lost 5 bases to trimming and J lost 5 bases, with 15 bases between them.

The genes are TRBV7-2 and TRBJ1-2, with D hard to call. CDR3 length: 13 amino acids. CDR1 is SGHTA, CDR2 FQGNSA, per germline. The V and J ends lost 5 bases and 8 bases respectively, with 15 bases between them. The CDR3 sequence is CASSPGSAVGYTF. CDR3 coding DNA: TGTGCCAGCAGCCCTGGCAGTGCTGTGGGCTACACCTTC.

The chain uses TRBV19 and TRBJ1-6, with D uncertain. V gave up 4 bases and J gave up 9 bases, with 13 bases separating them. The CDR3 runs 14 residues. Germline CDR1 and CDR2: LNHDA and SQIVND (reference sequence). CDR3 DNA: TGTGCCAGTAGTAAGGAAATTCCTACTTCACCCCTCCACTTT. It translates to CASSKEIPTSPLHF. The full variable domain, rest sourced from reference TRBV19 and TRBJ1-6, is DGGITQSPKYLFRKEGQNVTLSCEQNLNHDAMYWYRQDPGQGLRLIYYSQIVNDFQKGDIAEGYSVSREKKESFPLTVTSAQKNPTAFYLCASSKEIPTSPLHFGNGTRLTVT.

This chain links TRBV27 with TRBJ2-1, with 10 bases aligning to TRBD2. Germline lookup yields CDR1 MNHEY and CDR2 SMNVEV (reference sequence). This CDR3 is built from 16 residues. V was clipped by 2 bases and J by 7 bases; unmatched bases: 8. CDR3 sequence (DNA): TGTGCCAGCAGTTTAAAGCGGGGGGGCAATAGAAATGAGCAGTTCTTC. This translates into CASSLKRGGNRNEQFF.

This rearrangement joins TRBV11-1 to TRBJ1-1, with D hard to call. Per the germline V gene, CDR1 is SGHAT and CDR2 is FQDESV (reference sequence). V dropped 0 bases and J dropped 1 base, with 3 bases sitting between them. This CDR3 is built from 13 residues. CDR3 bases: TGTGCCAGCAGCTTAGCAGGGAACACTGAAGCTTTCTTT. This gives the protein CASSLAGNTEAFF.

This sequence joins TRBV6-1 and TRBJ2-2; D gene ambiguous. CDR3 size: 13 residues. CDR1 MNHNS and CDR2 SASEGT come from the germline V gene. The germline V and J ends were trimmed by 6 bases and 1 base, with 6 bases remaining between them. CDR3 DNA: TGTGCCAGCAGAGGACGGAACACCGGGGAGCTGTTTTTT. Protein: CASRGRNTGELFF.

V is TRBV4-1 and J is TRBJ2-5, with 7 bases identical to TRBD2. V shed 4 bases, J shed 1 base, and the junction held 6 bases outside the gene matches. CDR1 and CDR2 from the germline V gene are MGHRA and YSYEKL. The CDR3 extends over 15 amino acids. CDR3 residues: CASSRGASGQETQYF. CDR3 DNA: TGCGCCAGCAGCCGGGGTGCTAGCGGCCAAGAGACCCAGTACTTC.

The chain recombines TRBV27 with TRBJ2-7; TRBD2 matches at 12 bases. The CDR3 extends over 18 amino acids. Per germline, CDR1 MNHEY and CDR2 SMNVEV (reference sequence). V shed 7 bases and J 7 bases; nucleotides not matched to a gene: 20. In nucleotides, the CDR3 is TGTGCCAGCACCCACCCGGCCCCGTCTAGCGGGAGGGCCAAAGAGCAGTACTTC. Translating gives CASTHPAPSSGRAKEQYF.

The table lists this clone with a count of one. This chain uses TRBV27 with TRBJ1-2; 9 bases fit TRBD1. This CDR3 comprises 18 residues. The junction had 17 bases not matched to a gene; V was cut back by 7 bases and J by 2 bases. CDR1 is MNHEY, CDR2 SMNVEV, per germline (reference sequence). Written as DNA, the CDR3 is TGTGCCAGCACCAAACTAGGGACAGGGCGACTAAGCAACTATGGCTACACCTTC. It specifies CASTKLGTGRLSNYGYTF.

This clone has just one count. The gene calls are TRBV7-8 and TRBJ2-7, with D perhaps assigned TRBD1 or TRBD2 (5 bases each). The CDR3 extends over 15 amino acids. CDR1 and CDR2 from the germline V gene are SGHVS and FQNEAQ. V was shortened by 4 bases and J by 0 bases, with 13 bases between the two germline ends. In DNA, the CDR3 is TGTGCCAGCAGCTCAAATCGGGACGGCTCCTACGAGCAGTACTTC. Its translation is CASSSNRDGSYEQYF. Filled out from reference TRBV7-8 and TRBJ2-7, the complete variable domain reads GAGVSQSPRYKVAKRGQDVALRCDPISGHVSLFWYQQALGQGPEFLTYFQNEAQLDKSGLPSDRFFAERPEGSVSTLKIQRTQQEDSAVYLCASSSNRDGSYEQYFGPGTRLTVT.

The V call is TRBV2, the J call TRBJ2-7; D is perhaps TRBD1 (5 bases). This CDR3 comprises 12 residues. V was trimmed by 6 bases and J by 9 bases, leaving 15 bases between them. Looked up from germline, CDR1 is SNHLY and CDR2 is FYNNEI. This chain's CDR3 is CASRQGGQAQYF. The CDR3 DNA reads TGTGCCAGCAGGCAGGGTGGTCAAGCGCAGTACTTC.

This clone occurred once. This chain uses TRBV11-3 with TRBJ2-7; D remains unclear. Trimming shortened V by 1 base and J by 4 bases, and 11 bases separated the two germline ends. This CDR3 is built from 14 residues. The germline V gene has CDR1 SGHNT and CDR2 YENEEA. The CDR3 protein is CASSLGGVGYEQYF. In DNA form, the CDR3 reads TGTGCCAGCAGCTTAGGTGGGGTAGGTTACGAGCAGTACTTC.

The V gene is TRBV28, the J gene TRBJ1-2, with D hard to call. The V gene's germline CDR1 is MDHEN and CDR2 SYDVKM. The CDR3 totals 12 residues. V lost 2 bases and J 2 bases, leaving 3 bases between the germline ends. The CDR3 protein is CASSLRNYGYTF. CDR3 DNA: TGTGCCAGCAGTTTAAGGAACTATGGCTACACCTTC.

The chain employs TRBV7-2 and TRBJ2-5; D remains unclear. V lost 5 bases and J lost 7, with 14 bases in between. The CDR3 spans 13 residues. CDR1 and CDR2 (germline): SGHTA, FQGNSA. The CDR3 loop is CASSQVPTGTQYF. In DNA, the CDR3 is TGTGCCAGCAGCCAGGTTCCTACGGGGACCCAGTACTTC.

In DNA form, the CDR3 reads TGTGCCAGCAGCCGAGATAGCGGGAGTGGGGAGACCCAGTACTTC. Protein: CASSRDSGSGETQYF. V usage is TRBV7-8 and J usage is TRBJ2-5, with 9 bases matching TRBD2. Germline V gene data show CDR1 as SGHVS and CDR2 as FQNEAQ. This CDR3 is 15 amino acids long. J gave up 5 bases and V 5 bases, and 9 bases lay outside the gene matches.

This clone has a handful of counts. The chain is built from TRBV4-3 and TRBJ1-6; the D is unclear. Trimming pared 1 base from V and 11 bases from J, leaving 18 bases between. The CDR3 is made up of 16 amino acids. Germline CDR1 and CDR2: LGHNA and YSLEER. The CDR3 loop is CASSQGSVQAFTPLHF. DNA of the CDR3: TGCGCCAGCAGCCAAGGATCCGTTCAGGCTTTTACACCCCTCCACTTT.

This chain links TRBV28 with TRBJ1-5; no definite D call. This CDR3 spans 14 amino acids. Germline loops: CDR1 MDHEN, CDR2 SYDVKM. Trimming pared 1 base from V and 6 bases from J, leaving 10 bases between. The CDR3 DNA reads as TGTGCCAGCAGTTTATCTGGGGTTACTCAGCCCCAGCATTTT. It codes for CASSLSGVTQPQHF. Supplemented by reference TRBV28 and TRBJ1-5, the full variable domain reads DVKVTQSSRYLVKRTGEKVFLECVQDMDHENMFWYRQDPGLGLRLIYFSYDVKMKEKGDIPEGYSVSREKKERFSLILESASTNQTSMYLCASSLSGVTQPQHFGDGTRLSIL.

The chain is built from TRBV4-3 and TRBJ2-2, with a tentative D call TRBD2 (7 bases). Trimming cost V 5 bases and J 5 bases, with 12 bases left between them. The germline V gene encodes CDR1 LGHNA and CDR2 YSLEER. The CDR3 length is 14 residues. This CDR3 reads CASSVQGGTGELFF. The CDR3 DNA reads TGCGCCAGCAGCGTACAGGGAGGGACCGGGGAGCTGTTTTTT.

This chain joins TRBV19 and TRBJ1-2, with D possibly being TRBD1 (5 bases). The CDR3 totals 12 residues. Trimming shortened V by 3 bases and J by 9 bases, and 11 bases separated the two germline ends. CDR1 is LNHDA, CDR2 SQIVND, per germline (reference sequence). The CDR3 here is CASSIREGSYTF. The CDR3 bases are TGTGCCAGTAGTATTCGGGAGGGGAGCTACACCTTC.